The rows below give T cell receptor beta chains drawn from one sample of a study of CD8 T cells in ankylosing spondylitis. MiXCR, run by TCRdb on the 5' RACE reads, gives a single entry per CDR3 protein. The sample includes roughly 35,000 distinct CDR3 sequences, 16% seen only once; the top ten take about 45%. The material sequenced was blood. These receptors were obtained from a male donor with ankylosing spondylitis or in good health (not recorded which). Both conserved end residues are part of each CDR3. D genes are given only for firm matches. The size entry is marked missing in some rows and otherwise reads once, few, many or a size class.

TRBJ2-1,few,TRBV15,TRBD1,CATSSRGQSWNEQFF,TGTGCCACCAGCTCAAGGGGACAGTCATGGAATGAGCAGTTCTTC
TRBJ2-3,-,TRBV28,-,CASSSADSPGTQYF,TGTGCCAGCAGTTCCGCGGACTCGCCCGGTACGCAGTATTTT
TRBJ2-7,many,TRBV12-3/TRBV12-4,-,CASSHTGVAGMSYEQYF,TGTGCCAGCAGCCACACAGGGGTGGCGGGAATGTCCTACGAGCAGTACTTC
TRBJ2-3,-,TRBV27,-,CASSQTSTTSTDTQYF,TGTGCCAGCAGTCAAACTAGCACGACTAGCACAGATACGCAGTATTTT
TRBJ2-2,-,TRBV7-9,TRBD2,CASSSSGLVETGELFF,TGTGCCAGCAGCTCATCTGGACTAGTGGAGACCGGGGAGCTGTTTTTT
TRBJ2-7,-,TRBV7-9,TRBD2,CASSRAGGKNEQYF,TGTGCCAGCAGCCGGGCGGGAGGGAAAAACGAGCAGTACTTC
TRBJ1-4,-,TRBV28,-,CASKRGNEKLFF,TGTGCCAGCAAGAGGGGGAATGAAAAACTGTTTTTT
TRBJ1-3,-,TRBV5-1,-,CASSLDGSGNTIYF,TGCGCCAGCAGCTTGGACGGCTCTGGAAACACCATATATTTT
TRBJ2-2,-,TRBV28,-,CASSFTAPRGTGELFF,TGTGCCAGCAGTTTTACAGCGCCCCGAGGCACCGGGGAGCTGTTTTTT
TRBJ1-4,-,TRBV28,-,CASIQGPMDEKLFF,TGTGCCAGCATTCAGGGGCCCATGGATGAAAAACTGTTTTTT
TRBJ2-5,many,TRBV6-2/TRBV6-3,-,CATLQETQYF,TGTGCCACCTTACAAGAGACCCAGTACTTC
TRBJ2-5,-,TRBV27,-,CASKFRGQETQYF,TGTGCCAGCAAATTTAGGGGGCAAGAGACCCAGTACTTC
TRBJ2-7,few,TRBV5-1,-,CASSLGGKFEQYF,TGCGCCAGCAGCTTGGGGGGGAAATTCGAGCAGTACTTC
TRBJ2-1,-,TRBV6-5,-,CASRNGLFGEQFF,TGTGCCAGCAGGAACGGACTGTTCGGTGAGCAGTTCTTC
TRBJ2-2,medium-sized,TRBV12-3/TRBV12-4,-,CASSLQGGPGGELFF,TGTGCCAGCAGTTTACAGGGGGGTCCGGGCGGGGAGCTGTTTTTT
TRBJ2-2,-,TRBV9,-,CASTLKEGRKNTGELFF,TGTGCCAGCACCCTAAAGGAGGGCAGGAAGAACACCGGGGAGCTGTTTTTT
TRBJ1-4,-,TRBV19,-,CASSTRQENNEKLFF,TGTGCCAGTAGTACCCGACAGGAAAATAATGAAAAACTGTTTTTT
TRBJ1-5,few,TRBV7-2,-,CASSLYTGSNQPQHF,TGTGCCAGCAGCTTATATACGGGTAGCAATCAGCCCCAGCATTTT
TRBJ2-4,-,TRBV9,-,CASSFQTGVGKNIQYF,TGTGCCAGCAGCTTCCAGACTGGAGTAGGCAAAAACATTCAGTACTTC
TRBJ2-2,-,TRBV7-3,-,CASSLNDLATTGELFF,TGTGCCAGCAGCTTAAACGATCTAGCGACCACCGGGGAGCTGTTTTTT
TRBJ2-1,few,TRBV12-3/TRBV12-4,TRBD1,CASGTGFYNEQFF,TGTGCCAGCGGGACAGGGTTCTACAATGAGCAGTTCTTC
TRBJ2-1,-,TRBV6-5,-,CASSYGGTSYNEQFF,TGTGCCAGCAGTTACGGCGGGACCAGCTACAATGAGCAGTTCTTC
TRBJ2-3,-,TRBV14,-,CASSQDVGDFGTDTQYF,TGTGCCAGCAGCCAAGATGTAGGGGATTTCGGCACAGATACGCAGTATTTT
TRBJ2-1,few,TRBV7-3,-,CASSPRGAGGNEQFF,TGTGCCAGCAGCCCCAGGGGGGCCGGGGGAAATGAGCAGTTCTTC
TRBJ2-1,-,TRBV7-2,-,CASSLLGYNEQFF,TGTGCCAGCAGCTTACTGGGGTACAATGAGCAGTTCTTC
TRBJ2-1,-,TRBV2,-,CASSRWDEQFF,TGTGCCAGCAGCCGGTGGGATGAGCAGTTCTTC
TRBJ2-3,-,TRBV28,TRBD2,CASSRGDTDTQYF,TGTGCCAGCAGTCGGGGGGACACAGATACGCAGTATTTT
TRBJ1-4,-,TRBV12-3/TRBV12-4,-,CASTLGGTDEILFF,TGTGCCAGCACCCTGGGGGGGACCGACGAAATACTGTTTTTT
TRBJ2-1,few,TRBV2,-,CASSPRESSYNEQFF,TGTGCCAGCAGCCCCCGGGAGAGCTCCTACAATGAGCAGTTCTTC
TRBJ2-1,few,TRBV20-1,-,CSARQGSNEQFF,TGCAGTGCTAGACAGGGCTCCAATGAGCAGTTCTTC
TRBJ2-2,-,TRBV11-2,-,CASSLGANTGELFF,TGTGCCAGCAGCTTGGGAGCGAACACCGGGGAGCTGTTTTTT
TRBJ1-4,-,TRBV28,-,CASNLDRPEGKLFF,TGTGCCAGCAACCTTGACAGGCCAGAGGGAAAACTGTTTTTT
TRBJ2-3,few,TRBV10-3,-,CAISESVLDTQYF,TGTGCCATCAGTGAGTCGGTCTTAGATACGCAGTATTTT
TRBJ2-5,few,TRBV20-1,TRBD1,CSAPLQGDQETQYF,TGCAGTGCTCCCCTGCAGGGGGACCAAGAGACCCAGTACTTC
TRBJ2-1,-,TRBV7-2,-,CASSLEGGSYNEQFF,TGTGCCAGCAGCCTGGAAGGTGGCTCCTACAATGAGCAGTTCTTC
TRBJ1-1,-,TRBV6-1,-,CASSVEGTEAFF,TGTGCCAGCAGTGTTGAAGGCACTGAAGCTTTCTTT